This TCR beta chain was recovered during a study of T cells and copy number aberrations in small-cell lung cancer. Study-level results: A small sample size limited this study; results need validation.

Details on this clone: The antigen is undetermined.

Profiled with immunoSEQ multiplex PCR; TCRdb holds only in-frame clones, not every one. In the table there are some 3,100 clones, 90% of which are singletons. This CDR3 is 12 amino acids long. Trimming shortened V by 7 bases and J by 5 bases, and 9 bases separated the two germline ends. Germline V CDR1 and CDR2: MNHNY, SVGAGI (reference sequence). Donors had limited-stage small-cell lung cancer, resected between the late 2000s and the early 2020s. Collected at least 2 cm from the tumor margin, the adjacent lung showed no malignant cells. This receptor was taken from a man aged 45 to 65 with small cell lung cancer. The sequenced sample was normal tissue next to the tumor. V and J are TRBV6-6 and TRBJ1-5; D is unresolved. The CDR3 reads CASNADHQPQHF. CDR3 DNA sequence: TGTGCCAGCAACGCAGACCATCAGCCCCAGCATTTT.